This T cell receptor beta chain was captured by sequencing in a study of blood T cell repertoires in COVID-19. Study background: Donors in the United States, Italy and Spain gave samples during acute or convalescent COVID-19. Sample material is recorded as cDNA or gDNA derived from T cells, B-cell-depleted T cells, or PBMCs.

In the source study's methods: Reference gene primer amplification gave estimated nucleated cell counts. Produced via immunoSEQ multiplex PCR; TCRdb's table is partial and in-frame only. Clone size and the V and J calls come from that table; the DNA yielded D and trimming. The sample includes some 150,000 clones, more than 75% of them seen just once. Germline trimming cut 1 base from V and 4 bases from J; bases unmatched to any gene: 0. CDR3 length equals 14 residues. Per the germline V gene, CDR1 is SGHAT and CDR2 is FQNNGV. The receptor was derived from a woman aged 50 to 60 with active or convalescent COVID-19. Sequencing was carried out using peripheral blood. The chain carries TRBV11-2 and TRBJ2-5; TRBD2 agrees at 10 bases. DNA for the CDR3: TGTGCCAGCAGCTTAGTAGCGGGGGGAGAGACCCAGTACTTC. Translation gives CASSLVAGGETQYF.